The present T cell receptor (beta chain) was sequenced within a study of cytomegalovirus exposure and HLA in healthy donors (dated by TCRdb to about 2017). Regarding the study in general: According to an earlier analysis of 550 to 700 of the donors, about 179 million T cells yielded roughly 110 million unique TCR beta sequences and 276 Gb of sequence data. An early release covering roughly 640 HLA-typed donors comprised 250 to 350 gigabases of sequencing data and 85 million or so unique TCR sequences. Of the 350 to 450 genotyped donors, 65% to 90% fell in the genetic ancestry cluster associated with self-reported Caucasian donors. The study was designed to test whether signatures of past pathogen exposure could be identified by cataloging public T cell receptors. The T cell repertoires of 550 to 850 subjects were profiled by immunosequencing and related to cytomegalovirus serostatus. Besides the first cohort of about 730 subjects, a separate validation cohort made up of 120 different subjects was used. The study combined high-throughput TCR immunosequencing, statistical association of individual TCRs with disease status, and machine learning to predict cytomegalovirus infection status. A later analysis re-analyzed previously published TCR beta repertoires from several hundred donors and added high-resolution HLA genotyping to study TCR occurrence patterns. In the later analysis, no new phenotypic data were used to find candidate immune exposures; instead, reliance was placed on TCR beta sequences and their occurrence across donors. In an earlier analysis of a few hundred of the donors, high-throughput TCR beta sequencing was used to judge whether each TCR beta V gene segment behaved as functional or pseudogenic. Donor age, sex, ethnicity and CMV serostatus were compiled alongside the repertoire data. In a later genetic analysis, genome-wide SNP genotypes for about 65% of the roughly 700 donors were used, and that subset was treated as a discovery cohort. All discovery cohort repertoires had been generated on a single sequencing platform. Both class I and class II loci were covered by HLA typing, at four-digit resolution. Typing coverage differed by locus: A, B, C, DRB1 and DQB1 were typed in about 629-640 donors, DQA1 in about 500, DPA1 in 600 to 610, and DPB1 in 450 to 490. Roughly 5 DR-DQ haplotypes were handled as single units for association and clustering because linkage in the cohort was strong. Across some 400 genotyped donors of the cohort, an average of about 200,000 unique TCR beta nucleotide sequences per donor were sequenced, and 15% to 20% of those sequences were non-productive.

Beyond this particular receptor, the publication reports: Because counts were too low, roughly 17 rarely observed V segments, including chromosome 9 orphons, were left out of the earlier analysis of 587 of the donors. The cohort was sequenced for TCR beta chains only, and without alpha or paired-chain data the features that could be detected were limited. In an earlier analysis of some 500 of the donors, most TCR beta V segments were observed in productive rearrangements about 87% or about 30% of the time, broadly matching IMGT annotations. A later genetic analysis associated a missense DCLRE1C variant with V-gene and J-gene trimming of TCR beta chains, and an independent cohort replicated the association. In a later analysis, 16,951 TCR beta sequences were associated with specific HLA alleles at a false discovery rate of 0.05. The study gave a list of 150 to 200 TCR beta chains associated with cytomegalovirus. Because HLA typing was missing for some donors at each locus, association tests included only the typed subset. For the cohort, immune exposure information was limited to CMV serostatus. Presence/absence analyses assumed roughly uniform sequencing depth across donors, an assumption that may not hold. A later analysis found that TCR association rates varied across HLA loci, with DRB1 alleles showing the most associated TCRs and HLA-C alleles the fewest. Because the 87-base-pair reads could not distinguish some IMGT-functional V segments, including TRBV6-2 and TRBV6-3, those segments were excluded. The authors suggested that the approach could potentially be generalized to other disease states and immunological phenotypes. Most TCR sequences were seen in very few donors, while some public TCRs were found in many individuals. Assigning TCR associations to individual alleles was difficult when HLA alleles, especially DR and DQ, strongly co-occurred. The sequencing pipeline was judged likely to have produced a cluster of highly shared sequence variants as a technical artifact. A later analysis found that most CMV-associated TCR beta chains appeared HLA-restricted, with HLA associations seemingly driven largely by CMV exposure. A later genetic analysis reported fewer N-insertions in productive TCRs among donors in an Asian-associated ancestry cluster than the roughly 640-donor mean. Correlated functional status among segregating V segments might reflect linkage disequilibrium, but an unknown experimental factor could not be ruled out. A later analysis reported that several top co-occurrence clusters appeared linked to parvovirus B19, influenza, CMV and Epstein-Barr virus. A few of the identified cytomegalovirus-associated TCR beta chains were confirmed in vitro to be specific for cytomegalovirus antigens. A further reported finding was that TCR beta sequences accurately predicted the HLA-A and HLA-B alleles for most subjects in the first cohort. In both the original and validation cohorts, the classifier was reported to diagnose cytomegalovirus status with high specificity and sensitivity. Compared with equally common non-associated chains, HLA-associated TCR beta chains in a later analysis were more clonally expanded and had lower generation probabilities.

The CDR3, from cysteine to phenylalanine, totals 14 residues. The sequence is cut down to CDR3 DNA, 42 bases in frame from base 1. CDR1 and CDR2, per the germline V gene, are SGHRS and YFSETQ. Trimming removed 4 bases from V and 6 bases from J; the gene matches leave 5 bases unexplained. Preparation of the library involved the immunoSEQ multiplex PCR assay. A mixture of 60 forward primers for TCR Vbeta segments and 13 reverse primers for TCR Jbeta segments was used in the multiplex PCR. Amplification of the CDR3 region of rearranged TCR beta genes was performed with a multiplex PCR assay on genomic DNA. The amplified TCR beta libraries were sequenced on the Illumina HiSeq System as 87-base-pair reads. In the original analysis: In a later analysis, some 80 million unique TCR beta chains were counted across the approximately 670 repertoires, and roughly 11 million of these chains were shared by at least two donors. A nearest-neighbor algorithm error-corrected the raw reads and collapsed the reads into unique sequences, merging closely related sequences to remove PCR and sequencing errors. CDR3 sequences were aligned to IMGT reference sequences to assign V, D and J gene segments. For a sequence to be retained, at least a six-nucleotide match to both a V gene segment and a J gene segment was required. A rearrangement counted as productive if the CDR3 had no stop codons and remained in frame with V and J, and every other rearrangement counted as non-productive. CDR3 was defined according to IMGT convention as the region running from the second conserved V-encoded cysteine to the conserved J-encoded phenylalanine. The earlier analysis of approximately 590 of the donors excluded any sequence lacking an unambiguous match to a single V gene segment. In an earlier analysis of a few hundred of the donors, V segments were called functional above 56.7% productive rearrangements and were called segregating when the between-donor standard deviation exceeded 5%. To diagnose cytomegalovirus status from the catalog of TCR beta chain sequences, a statistical classification framework was built. In a later analysis, TCR nucleotide sequences were compared against IMGT/GENE-DB human TR gene sequences so that V and J genes could be assigned. Using the TCRdist pipeline, a later analysis assigned CDR3 sequences along with most-parsimonious VDJ recombination scenarios. A later analysis defined each TCR beta chain by its CDR3 amino acid sequence plus V-gene family, and excluded reads lacking a unique V-gene family. A later analysis removed several hundred highly shared, low-generation-probability nucleotide sequences to deal with suspected cross-contamination and a sequencing artifact. In a later analysis, a clonal expansion index was calculated for each public chain from normalized within-repertoire ranks of inferred template counts. Generation probabilities in a later analysis came from a VDJ recombination model fitted to out-of-frame rearrangements, and those results were checked against IGoR. Hypergeometric tests were used in a later analysis to score TCR-TCR, TCR-HLA and TCR-CMV co-occurrence, with a repertoire-size bias correction applied to the TCR pairs. False discovery rates were estimated in a later analysis by permuting HLA or CMV assignments 20 times. In a later analysis, co-occurring TCRs were grouped using DBSCAN, and TCRdist sequence similarity was added for clustering within HLA-allele-positive subsets. Repertoires with fewer than 30,000 or more than 120,000 public chains, plus five repertoires with anomalous nucleotide sharing, were excluded from co-occurrence clustering. As stored in TCRdb, this immuneACCESS dataset retains in-frame rearrangements with V and J assigned. A fraction of the clones does not appear; measured against another copy, unresolved V genes explain less than half of the discrepancy, and the remainder lacks a known reason. Clone size and the V and J calls come from that table; the DNA yielded D and trimming. Present in this sample are roughly 200,000 clones, just under 80% of which were seen just once. Less than 3.5% of the sample is held by the ten biggest clonotypes.

Notes on this clone: Its antigen remains undetermined. Base qualities are not recorded, but no much larger clone differs from it by a single base.

In total, just over 650 healthy bone marrow donors made up the cohort. Cohort members were all nominally healthy when sampled, although unrecorded immune exposures were likely present. The donor tested CMV seronegative and was one of the 352 seronegative cohort members. A peripheral blood sample was provided by each donor, and peripheral blood mononuclear cells were used for TCR beta sequencing. Genomic DNA was extracted from the blood cell samples with the Qiagen DNeasy Blood Extraction Kit. Here the chain combines TRBV5-1 and TRBJ2-1; the central 9 bases match TRBD1. This TCR was sampled from a female donor in good health and CMV-seronegative. Sequencing was carried out using PBMCs. For the CDR3, the sequence is CASSAPTGGNEQFF. In nucleotides, the sequence is TGCGCCAGCAGCGCACCGACAGGGGGCAATGAGCAGTTCTTC.